This T cell receptor (beta chain) is from a study of human T cells and chemical hapten exposure. Overall study: On 2 cm by 2 cm of upper inner arm skin, sensitization was performed with 2% DPC.

Specified time point: pre-sensitization, week 0. Treatment meaning: therapeutic diphenylcyclopropenone sensitization with weekly scalp DPC. Trimming cost V 1 base and J 5 bases, with 3 bases left between them. There are 11 residues in the CDR3. Germline loops: CDR1 DFQATT, CDR2 SNEGSKA (reference sequence). In TCRdb, the RACE reads were re-called with MiXCR into one record per CDR3 protein. Of about 180,000 distinct CDR3 sequences listed, approximately 29% were seen once; the top ten hold 2.9%. Overall study results and limits: The formation of large CDR3 similarity clusters by expanded TCRs significantly exceeded that of controls.

Concerning this clonotype itself: Antigen unknown.

The TCR was taken from a woman in her thirties with alopecia areata. Some clones in this sample may be carry-over from other donors' samples. This chain joins TRBV20-1 and TRBJ2-1; D is unclear. Sequenced material: whole blood, taken in connection with sensitization to the hapten diphenylcyclopropenone (DPC). CDR3 protein: CSARANNEQFF. CDR3 nucleotides: TGCAGTGCTAGAGCAAACAATGAGCAGTTCTTC.